This T cell receptor beta chain comes out of a study of T-cell reconstitution after alpha-beta-depleted transplantation in children (dated by TCRdb to the mid-2010s). Regarding the study in general: The study quantitatively tracked T-cell immune reconstitution after TCRalphabeta/CD19-depleted allogeneic hematopoietic cell transplantation in children using TCR repertoire profiling.

Libraries were made using PCR. The instrument given in TCRdb is Illumina HiSeq 2500. Molecular barcoding was employed in the preparation of TCR libraries, with unique molecular identifiers being used to normalize TCRbeta repertoire quantification. TCRdb itself trimmed the public reads at Q25 with fastp, ran MiXCR and retained productive beta chains. Rows merge per CDR3 protein into single entries with the most common DNA and genes. The sample table records more than 550,000 distinct CDR3 sequences; roughly 10% of these occur just once. Roughly 4% of the sample is held by the ten biggest clonotypes. Worth noting for this clonotype: No antigen is known for it. No quality values exist for individual bases; no much larger clone is one base distant.

CDR3 length: 13 amino acids, cysteine to phenylalanine. Only CDR3 DNA is held: 39 bases, read in frame from base 1. CDR1 and CDR2, looked up from the germline V gene, are MNHEY and SVGAGI. At the junction V is shortened by 4 bases and J by 7 bases, with 13 bases in between. Here the sequenced sample was PBMCs from the stem cell graft donor, taken from the stem cell graft. The TCR sequence derives from a human donor who donated a stem cell graft to a child with acute myeloid leukemia. The chain is assembled from TRBV6-5 and TRBJ1-2; TRBD1 is a possible D gene, resting on 5 matching bases. The CDR3 protein is CASSFSGKRGYTF. The nucleotides read TGTGCCAGCAGTTTCTCAGGGAAGCGTGGCTACACCTTC.